This is a list of T cell receptor beta chains from one sample in a study of read filtering for tumor transcriptome and immune sequencing. TCRdb itself ran the reads through MiXCR, one entry per CDR3 protein. Here the sample spans over 80,000 distinct CDR3 sequences, more than 9% being singletons. Sequenced sample: a population of CD138-negative cells sorted from bone marrow. Receptors originate from a donor at least 40 years old with multiple myeloma. Each CDR3 is given with its conserved first and last residue. The order of the fields is clone size, J gene, V gene, D gene, CDR3 protein, CDR3 DNA. The D gene is left open where the match is weak. Not every row has a clone size; where given, it reads once, few, many or a size class.

clone_size: few; j_call: TRBJ2-5; v_call: TRBV5-1; d_call: -; cdr3_aa: CASSPQAAGETQYF; cdr3_nt: TGCGCCAGCAGCCCCCAGGCGGCAGGGGAGACCCAGTACTTC
clone_size: -; j_call: TRBJ1-5; v_call: TRBV4-1; d_call: TRBD1; cdr3_aa: CASSQGQGGGQPQHF; cdr3_nt: TGCGCCAGCAGCCAAGGACAGGGTGGAGGTCAGCCCCAGCATTTT
clone_size: many; j_call: TRBJ2-6; v_call: TRBV5-1; d_call: -; cdr3_aa: CASSLGTSGANVLTF; cdr3_nt: TGCGCCAGCAGCTTGGGGACTTCTGGGGCCAACGTCCTGACTTTC
clone_size: many; j_call: TRBJ2-7; v_call: TRBV7-9; d_call: TRBD1; cdr3_aa: CASSPRLGTGSSYEQYF; cdr3_nt: TGTGCCAGCAGCCCTCGGTTGGGGACAGGGAGCTCCTACGAGCAGTACTTC
clone_size: many; j_call: TRBJ1-5; v_call: TRBV19; d_call: TRBD1; cdr3_aa: CASSLQQGGNQPQHF; cdr3_nt: TGTGCCAGTAGTCTGCAACAGGGGGGCAATCAGCCCCAGCATTTT
clone_size: many; j_call: TRBJ2-3; v_call: TRBV5-1; d_call: TRBD2; cdr3_aa: CASSLTLAGGSLLTDTQYF; cdr3_nt: TGCGCCAGCAGCTTGACTTTAGCGGGAGGTAGCCTCCTCACAGATACGCAGTATTTT
clone_size: many; j_call: TRBJ2-7; v_call: TRBV3-1; d_call: TRBD2; cdr3_aa: CASSQGAAGDSVEYF; cdr3_nt: TGTGCCAGCAGCCAAGGCGCAGCGGGAGACTCGGTGGAGTACTTC
clone_size: many; j_call: TRBJ1-5; v_call: TRBV28; d_call: TRBD1; cdr3_aa: CASSLTTGTNQPQHF; cdr3_nt: TGTGCCAGCAGTTTAACGACAGGGACCAATCAGCCCCAGCATTTT
clone_size: few; j_call: TRBJ2-5; v_call: TRBV4-2; d_call: TRBD2; cdr3_aa: CASSQVPSAGVRETQYF; cdr3_nt: TGTGCCAGCAGCCAAGTGCCCTCGGCGGGAGTAAGAGAGACCCAGTACTTC
clone_size: many; j_call: TRBJ2-7; v_call: TRBV3-1; d_call: TRBD2; cdr3_aa: CASSPSGGSYEQYF; cdr3_nt: TGTGCCAGCAGCCCGAGCGGGGGCTCCTACGAGCAGTACTTC
clone_size: -; j_call: TRBJ2-1; v_call: TRBV7-3; d_call: -; cdr3_aa: CASSLRDGPYNEQFF; cdr3_nt: TGTGCCAGCAGCTTAAGGGACGGTCCCTACAATGAGCAGTTCTTC
clone_size: -; j_call: TRBJ2-1; v_call: TRBV7-9; d_call: TRBD1; cdr3_aa: CASSLDDRGRSVNEQLF; cdr3_nt: TGTGCCAGCAGCTTAGATGACAGGGGTAGATCAGTGAATGAGCAGCTCTTC
clone_size: many; j_call: TRBJ2-5; v_call: TRBV28; d_call: -; cdr3_aa: CASSRLGAQETQYF; cdr3_nt: TGTGCCAGCAGTAGACTAGGGGCACAAGAGACCCAGTACTTC
clone_size: many; j_call: TRBJ1-1; v_call: TRBV3-1; d_call: -; cdr3_aa: CASSRGLSTEAFF; cdr3_nt: TGTGCCAGCAGCAGGGGACTGAGCACTGAAGCTTTCTTT
clone_size: many; j_call: TRBJ2-3; v_call: TRBV29-1; d_call: -; cdr3_aa: CSVERVGPTDTQYF; cdr3_nt: TGCAGCGTTGAACGGGTCGGACCCACAGATACGCAGTATTTT